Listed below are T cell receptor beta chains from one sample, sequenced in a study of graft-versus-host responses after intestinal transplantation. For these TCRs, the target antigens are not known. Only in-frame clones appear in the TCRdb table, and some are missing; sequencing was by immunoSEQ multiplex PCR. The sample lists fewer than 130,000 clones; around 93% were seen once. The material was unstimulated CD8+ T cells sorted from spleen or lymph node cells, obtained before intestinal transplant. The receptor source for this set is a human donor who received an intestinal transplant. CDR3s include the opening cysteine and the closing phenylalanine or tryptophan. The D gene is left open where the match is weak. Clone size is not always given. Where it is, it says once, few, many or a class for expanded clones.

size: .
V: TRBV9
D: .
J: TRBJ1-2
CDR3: CASSPADSNYGYTF
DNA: TGTGCCAGCAGCCCCGCAGACTCTAACTATGGCTACACCTTC

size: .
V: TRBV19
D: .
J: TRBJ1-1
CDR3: CASSIVGPPEAFF
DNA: TGTGCCAGTAGTATAGTGGGACCCCCTGAAGCTTTCTTT

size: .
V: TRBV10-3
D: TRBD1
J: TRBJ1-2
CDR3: CAISGDRALCDTF
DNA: TGTGCCATCAGTGGGGACAGGGCTCTATGTGACACCTTC

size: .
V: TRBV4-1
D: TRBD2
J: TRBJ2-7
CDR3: CASSLKTSGRFTYEQYF
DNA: TGCGCCAGCAGCCTAAAGACTAGCGGGAGATTTACTTACGAGCAGTACTTC

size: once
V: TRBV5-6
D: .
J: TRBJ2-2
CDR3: CASTYDTGELFF
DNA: TGTGCCAGCACCTACGACACCGGGGAGCTGTTTTTT

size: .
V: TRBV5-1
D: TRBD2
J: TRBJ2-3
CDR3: CASRVTSGAGDTQYF
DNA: TGCGCCAGCAGAGTCACTAGCGGAGCAGGAGATACGCAGTATTTT

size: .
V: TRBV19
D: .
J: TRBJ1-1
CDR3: CASTSGEEAFF
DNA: TGTGCCAGTACCTCAGGGGAGGAAGCTTTCTTT

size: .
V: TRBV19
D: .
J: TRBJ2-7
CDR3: CASSIGTGPLYEQYF
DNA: TGTGCCAGTAGTATTGGGACTGGGCCACTATACGAGCAGTACTTC

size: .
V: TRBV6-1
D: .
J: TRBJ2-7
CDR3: CASSFGREQYF
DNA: TGTGCCAGCAGTTTCGGGCGTGAGCAGTACTTC

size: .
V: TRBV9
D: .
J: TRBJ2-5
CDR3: CASSPPRGRETQYF
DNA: TGTGCCAGCAGCCCACCTAGGGGGAGGGAGACCCAGTACTTC

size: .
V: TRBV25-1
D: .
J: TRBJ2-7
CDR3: CATVDISYEQYF
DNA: TGTGCCACCGTGGACATCTCCTACGAGCAGTACTTC

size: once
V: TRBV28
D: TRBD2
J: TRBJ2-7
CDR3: CASSDWATAGGSYEQYF
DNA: TGTGCCAGCAGTGACTGGGCGACAGCGGGGGGCTCCTACGAGCAGTACTTC

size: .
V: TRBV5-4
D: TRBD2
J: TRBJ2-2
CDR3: CASSLADTGELFF
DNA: TGTGCCAGCAGCCTAGCGGACACCGGGGAGCTGTTTTTT

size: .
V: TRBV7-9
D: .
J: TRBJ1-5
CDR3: CASSLGGQPQHF
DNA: TGTGCCAGCAGCTTAGGTGGTCAGCCCCAGCATTTT

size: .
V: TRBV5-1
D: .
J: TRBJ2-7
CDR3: CASSLVGGATYEQYF
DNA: TGCGCCAGCAGCTTGGTGGGGGGGGCAACCTACGAGCAGTACTTC

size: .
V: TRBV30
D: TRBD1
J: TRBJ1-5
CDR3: CAWSVGTGDQPQHF
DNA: TGTGCCTGGAGTGTCGGGACAGGAGATCAGCCCCAGCATTTT

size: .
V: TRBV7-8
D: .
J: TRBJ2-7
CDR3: CASSPRLEQYF
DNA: TGTGCCAGCAGCCCGCGACTCGAGCAGTACTTC

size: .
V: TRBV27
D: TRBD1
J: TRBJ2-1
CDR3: CASSLRGQGRVDEQFF
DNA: TGTGCCAGCAGTTTAAGAGGACAGGGCCGAGTGGATGAGCAGTTCTTC

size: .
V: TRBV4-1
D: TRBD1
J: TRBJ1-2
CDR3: CASSQAGQDYGYTF
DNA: TGCGCCAGCAGCCAAGCGGGACAGGACTATGGCTACACCTTC

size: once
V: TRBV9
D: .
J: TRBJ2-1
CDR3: CASSARTALGNEQFF
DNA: TGTGCCAGCAGCGCTCGGACAGCTCTGGGTAATGAGCAGTTCTTC

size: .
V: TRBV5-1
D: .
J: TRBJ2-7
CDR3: CASSLDRDYEQYF
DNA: TGCGCCAGCAGCTTGGACAGGGACTACGAGCAGTACTTC

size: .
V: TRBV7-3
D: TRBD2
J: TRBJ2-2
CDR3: CASSLLAGGPGGELFF
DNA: TGTGCCAGCAGCTTACTAGCGGGAGGGCCTGGCGGGGAGCTGTTTTTT

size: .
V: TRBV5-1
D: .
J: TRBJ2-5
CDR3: CVRWRGRETQYF
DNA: TGCGTCAGATGGAGGGGGAGGGAGACCCAGTACTTC

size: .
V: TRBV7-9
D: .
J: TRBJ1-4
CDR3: CASSPPQRGNEKLFF
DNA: TGTGCCAGCAGCCCCCCGCAGCGGGGTAATGAAAAACTGTTTTTT

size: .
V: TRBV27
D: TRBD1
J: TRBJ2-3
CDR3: CASSLGPGTALDTQYF
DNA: TGTGCCAGCAGTTTAGGGCCCGGGACAGCTTTAGATACGCAGTATTTT

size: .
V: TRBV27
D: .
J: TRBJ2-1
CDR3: CASSFGSPYNEQFF
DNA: TGTGCCAGCAGTTTCGGGAGCCCCTACAATGAGCAGTTCTTC

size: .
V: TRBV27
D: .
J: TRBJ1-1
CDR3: CASSLVAWSNTEAFF
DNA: TGTGCCAGCAGTCTAGTCGCCTGGTCGAACACTGAAGCTTTCTTT

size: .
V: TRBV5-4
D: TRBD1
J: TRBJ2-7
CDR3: CASSPGTGTYEQYF
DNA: TGTGCCAGCAGCCCCGGGACAGGGACCTACGAGCAGTACTTC

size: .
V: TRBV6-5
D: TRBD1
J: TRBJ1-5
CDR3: CASSLTGLHQPQHF
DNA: TGTGCCAGCAGTCTGACAGGGCTACATCAGCCCCAGCATTTT

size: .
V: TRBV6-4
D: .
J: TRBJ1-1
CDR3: CASSPNRGTEAFF
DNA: TGTGCCAGCAGTCCCAATCGAGGGACTGAAGCTTTCTTT

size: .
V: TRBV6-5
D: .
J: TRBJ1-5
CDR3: CASSPGDGGQPQHF
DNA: TGTGCCAGCAGCCCCGGGGATGGGGGTCAGCCCCAGCATTTT

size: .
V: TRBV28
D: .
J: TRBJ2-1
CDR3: CASSLWGRDNEQFF
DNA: TGTGCCAGCAGTTTATGGGGACGGGACAATGAGCAGTTCTTC

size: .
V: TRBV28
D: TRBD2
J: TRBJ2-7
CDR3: CASDLAGGPREQYF
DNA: TGTGCCAGTGATCTAGCGGGAGGGCCACGCGAGCAGTACTTC

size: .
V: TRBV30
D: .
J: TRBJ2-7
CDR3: CACRGNPYEQYF
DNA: TGTGCCTGCAGAGGTAACCCCTACGAGCAGTACTTC

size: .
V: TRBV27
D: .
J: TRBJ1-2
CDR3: CASSPQTRNYGYTF
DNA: TGTGCCAGCAGTCCCCAGACCAGAAACTATGGCTACACCTTC